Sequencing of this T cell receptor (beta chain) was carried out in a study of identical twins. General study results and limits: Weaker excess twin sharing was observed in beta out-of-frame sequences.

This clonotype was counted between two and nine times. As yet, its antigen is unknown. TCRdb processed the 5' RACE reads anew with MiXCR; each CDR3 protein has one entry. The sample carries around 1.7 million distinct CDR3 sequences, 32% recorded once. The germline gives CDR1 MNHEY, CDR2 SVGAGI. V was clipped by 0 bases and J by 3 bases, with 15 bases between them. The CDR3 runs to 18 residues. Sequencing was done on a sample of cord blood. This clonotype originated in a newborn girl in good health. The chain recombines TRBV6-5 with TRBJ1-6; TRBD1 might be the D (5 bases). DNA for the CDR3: TGTGCCAGCAGTTACTCAGGGGCAGGGATAGGCTATAATTCACCCCTCCACTTT. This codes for CASSYSGAGIGYNSPLHF.